This passage covers 31 T cell receptor beta chains from one sample sequenced in a study of human thymus T cells. Produced via immunoSEQ multiplex PCR; TCRdb's table is partial and in-frame only. The sample consists of some 40,000 clones, approximately 93% of them appearing once. What was sequenced was blood. Receptors originate from a boy under three years old with a congenital heart defect but otherwise immunologically healthy.

The chain couples TRBV7-2 to TRBJ2-3; TRBD2 matches at 9 bases. Germline lookup yields CDR1 SGHTA and CDR2 FQGNSA. The trim removed 5 bases at V and 1 base at J, leaving 4 bases unmatched. The CDR3 length is 15 residues. This CDR3 reads CASSPPSGGTDTQYF. DNA of the CDR3: TGTGCCAGCAGCCCCCCTAGCGGGGGCACAGATACGCAGTATTTT.

This clone showed up just once. The chain carries TRBV30 and TRBJ2-7; D is ambiguous. CDR1 and CDR2 from the germline V gene are GTSNPN and SVGIG (reference sequence). This CDR3 is 11 amino acids long. The germline V and J ends were trimmed by 0 bases and 4 bases, with 4 bases remaining between them. CDR3 loop: CAWSVGYEQYF. For the CDR3, the DNA is TGTGCCTGGAGTGTAGGGTACGAGCAGTACTTC. Full variable domain (outside the CDR3, taken from reference TRBV30 and TRBJ2-7): SQTIHQWPATLVQPVGSPLSLECTVEGTSNPNLYWYRQAAGRGLQLLFYSVGIGQISSEVPQNLSASRPQDRQFILSSKKLLLSDSGFYLCAWSVGYEQYFGPGTRLTVT.

This chain joins TRBV27 and TRBJ2-3; TRBD2 might be the D (6 bases). The germline gives CDR1 MNHEY, CDR2 SMNVEV (reference sequence). With 6 bases removed from V and 6 bases from J, the gap between germline ends came to 22 bases. The CDR3 extends over 16 amino acids. The CDR3, as DNA: TGTGCCAGCAGCCGAAAAGCGGGCCTTACAACGGATACGCAGTATTTT. It codes for CASSRKAGLTTDTQYF.

There are a few counts of this clone. The rearrangement uses TRBV27 and TRBJ2-7, with 9 bases fitting TRBD1. CDR3 length equals 15 residues. Germline V gene lookup returns CDR1 MNHEY and CDR2 SMNVEV (reference sequence). Unmatched junction bases numbered 10, after V lost 7 bases and J lost 3 bases. CDR3 amino acids: CASTHSGTGYYEQYF. The CDR3, as DNA: TGTGCCAGCACTCACTCCGGGACAGGGTACTACGAGCAGTACTTC.

The genes are TRBV5-4 and TRBJ1-5; D gene unclear. Germline CDR1 SGHNT, CDR2 YYREEE (reference sequence). V lost 6 bases and J 4 bases, leaving 11 bases between the germline ends. The length of the CDR3 is 13 residues. The CDR3 nucleotides are TGTGCCAGCAATATCGTACCGAATCAGCCCCAGCATTTT. Translation: CASNIVPNQPQHF.

The chain combines TRBV18 with TRBJ2-7; 8 bases align to TRBD1. This CDR3 contains 15 residues. The ends lost 4 bases at V and 1 base at J; junction bases unmatched: 6. In germline, CDR1 is KGHSH, CDR2 LQKENI. The CDR3 DNA reads TGTGCCAGCTCACGAAGGACAGGGCTTTCCTACGAGCAGTACTTC. This encodes CASSRRTGLSYEQYF.

The V and J genes are TRBV9 and TRBJ2-7; D might be TRBD1 or TRBD2, each matching 5 bases. Germline V gene sequence: CDR1 SGDLS, CDR2 YYNGEE. Trimming cost V 3 bases and J 2 bases, with 15 bases left between them. The CDR3 spans 15 residues. Here the CDR3 DNA reads TGTGCCAGCAGCGCCCTCCGGGACGGCACCTACGAGCAGTACTTC. It codes for CASSALRDGTYEQYF. Full variable domain (rest looked up from reference TRBV9 and TRBJ2-7): DSGVTQTPKHLITATGQRVTLRCSPRSGDLSVYWYQQSLDQGLQFLIQYYNGEERAKGNILERFSAQQFPDLHSELNLSSLELGDSALYFCASSALRDGTYEQYFGPGTRLTVT.

J is TRBJ2-7 and V is TRBV14; TRBD1 aligns across 8 bases. J lost 3 bases, V lost 4 bases, and 14 bases had no gene match. The CDR3 covers 17 residues. Germline lookup yields CDR1 SGHDN and CDR2 FVKESK. In nucleotides, the CDR3 is TGTGCCAGCAGCCCACCTTTACACAGGGGGACCCGCTACGAGCAGTACTTC. This codes for CASSPPLHRGTRYEQYF.

The chain couples TRBV6-5 to TRBJ2-1, with 11 nucleotides matching TRBD2. Trimming removed 4 bases from V and 7 bases from J; junction bases left unmatched: 6. The CDR3 is 15 amino acids. CDR1 and CDR2 (germline): MNHEY, SVGAGI. The CDR3 DNA is TGTGCCAGCAGTTCCCTAGCGGGGGGTGTAAATGAGCAGTTCTTC. Translated: CASSSLAGGVNEQFF.

The chain has TRBV5-1 and TRBJ1-3; unclear D gene. The length of the CDR3 is 12 residues. Germline values: CDR1 SGHRS, CDR2 YFSETQ. V was cut by 5 bases and J by 0 bases, with 3 bases left in between. CDR3 bases: TGCGCCAGCAGGGACTCTGGAAACACCATATATTTT. Translated, it gives CASRDSGNTIYF.

This chain links TRBV6-6 with TRBJ1-1; D ambiguous. V shed 2 bases and J shed 1 base, with 5 bases lying between them. Germline assignment: CDR1 MNHNY and CDR2 SVGAGI (reference sequence). The CDR3 covers 13 residues. CDR3 region: CASSYTENTEAFF. The DNA for the CDR3 is TGTGCCAGCAGTTACACAGAGAACACTGAAGCTTTCTTT.

The chain employs TRBV2 and TRBJ2-5; D is undetermined. The CDR3 contains 12 residues. V was shortened by 4 bases and J by 1 base, with 4 bases between the two germline ends. From germline, CDR1 is SNHLY and CDR2 FYNNEI. CDR3 DNA sequence: TGTGCCAGCAGTGGGGCCCAAGAGACCCAGTACTTC. Protein product: CASSGAQETQYF. The entire variable domain, with the rest obtained from reference TRBV2 and TRBJ2-5, is as follows: EPEVTQTPSHQVTQMGQEVILRCVPISNHLYFYWYRQILGQKVEFLVSFYNNEISEKSEIFDDQFSVERPDGSNFTLKIRSTKLEDSAMYFCASSGAQETQYFGPGTRLLVL.

This chain connects TRBV6-5 to TRBJ2-2; a weak D match, TRBD1 (5 bases). CDR1 MNHEY and CDR2 SVGAGI come from the germline V gene. There are 15 residues in the CDR3. The V end lost 2 bases, the J end lost 3 bases, and 10 bases lay between the germline ends. The CDR3 reads CASSYGPGYTGELFF. Written as DNA, the CDR3 is TGTGCCAGCAGTTACGGTCCAGGGTACACCGGGGAGCTGTTTTTT.

The chain combines TRBV5-4 with TRBJ1-4; no reliable D call. V was cut by 0 bases and J by 8 bases, with 11 bases left in between. From germline, CDR1 is SGHNT and CDR2 YYREEE (reference sequence). This CDR3 is built from 14 residues. CDR3 residues: CASSLDAGREKLFF. The CDR3 nucleotides read TGTGCCAGCAGCTTGGATGCAGGACGAGAAAAACTGTTTTTT.

The chain couples TRBV4-1 to TRBJ2-2; possible D gene TRBD1, 5 bases. Trimming took off 1 base at V and 4 bases at J, with 10 bases between the two ends. The germline V gene has CDR1 MGHRA and CDR2 YSYEKL. The CDR3 runs 15 residues. CDR3 region: CASSQGGAITGELFF. DNA of the CDR3: TGCGCCAGCAGCCAAGGGGGCGCAATCACCGGGGAGCTGTTTTTT.

The chain carries TRBV5-6 and TRBJ2-3, with no clear D. V lost 0 bases to trimming and J lost 4 bases, with 12 bases between them. The CDR3 covers 15 residues. CDR1 and CDR2 from the germline V gene are SGHDT and YYEEEE. In DNA form, the CDR3 reads TGTGCCAGCAGCTTGGCCAATAGGGTTCCAGATACGCAGTATTTT. It yields the protein CASSLANRVPDTQYF.

The chain combines TRBV10-3 with TRBJ2-3, with a weak D call TRBD2 (6 bases). Germline assignment: CDR1 ENHRY and CDR2 SYGVKD. This CDR3 comprises 12 residues. Trimming pared 10 bases from V and 2 bases from J, leaving 10 bases between. Here the CDR3 DNA reads TGTGCCACCAGGACTACCACAGATACGCAGTATTTT. Residues: CATRTTTDTQYF.

The chain carries TRBV6-5 and TRBJ2-1; D may be TRBD1 (5 bases). The CDR3 has 11 residues. Germline CDR1 is MNHEY and CDR2 is SVGAGI. Trimming left V 5 bases short and J 9 bases short, with 8 bases between. The CDR3 region is CASSTGGEQFF. CDR3 coding DNA: TGTGCCAGCAGTACAGGTGGTGAGCAGTTCTTC.

The gene calls are TRBV28 and TRBJ1-2; D not certain. CDR1 is MDHEN, CDR2 SYDVKM, per germline. The CDR3 extends over 14 amino acids. V was cut by 2 bases and J by 4 bases, with 11 bases left in between. CDR3 nucleotide sequence: TGTGCCAGCAGTTTAACGGTGTGGGGCTATGGCTACACCTTC. Amino acids: CASSLTVWGYGYTF.

V and J are TRBV6-5 and TRBJ1-2, with 9 bases that match TRBD1. Germline V gives CDR1 MNHEY, CDR2 SVGAGI. Germline trimming cut 2 bases from V and 4 bases from J; bases unmatched to any gene: 2. There are 14 residues in the CDR3. In DNA, the CDR3 is TGTGCCAGCAGTTACGGGACAGGGTTCTATGGCTACACCTTC. It encodes CASSYGTGFYGYTF.

A word on this clone: This CDR3 is also generated by other DNA sequences in the sample. The gene calls are TRBV28 and TRBJ2-1; a possible D gene is TRBD1 (5 bases). There are 13 residues in the CDR3. V lost 2 bases, J lost 3 bases, and 5 bases lay in between. Germline V gene sequence: CDR1 MDHEN, CDR2 SYDVKM. CDR3 bases: TGTGCCAGCAGTTTAGACAGCTACAATGAGCAGTTCTTC. Residues: CASSLDSYNEQFF.

The rearrangement uses TRBV6-1 and TRBJ2-5; TRBD1 might be the D (6 bases). The ends were cut back, 6 bases at V and 1 base at J, with 12 bases in the middle. The length of the CDR3 is 14 residues. Germline CDR1 is MNHNS and CDR2 is SASEGT. Written as DNA, the CDR3 is TGTGCCAGCAGGGTCCAGGGGTTCCAAGAGACCCAGTACTTC. Translating gives CASRVQGFQETQYF.

The rearrangement joins TRBV9 to TRBJ2-2; the match to TRBD2 covers 7 bases. Germline V lookup: CDR1 SGDLS, CDR2 YYNGEE. This CDR3 has 17 amino acids. The V gene end was trimmed by 1 base and the J gene end by 5 bases; junction bases not matched to a gene: 11. The CDR3 DNA is TGTGCCAGCAGCGTATCGCTAGCGGACATTAATACCGGGGAGCTGTTTTTT. Amino acid sequence: CASSVSLADINTGELFF.

This clone appeared a single time. The V call is TRBV6-6, the J call TRBJ2-7; tentative D call: TRBD1 (6 bases). Germline-derived CDR1 and CDR2 are MNHNY and SVGAGI (reference sequence). This CDR3 comprises 12 residues. Trimming removed 6 bases at V and 0 bases at J, with 6 bases between. CDR3 sequence reads: CASRDSSYEQYF. CDR3 bases: TGTGCCAGCAGGGACAGCTCCTACGAGCAGTACTTC.

This sequence joins TRBV28 and TRBJ1-2; 8 bases are shared with TRBD1. CDR3 length equals 13 residues. The V and J ends lost 11 bases and 3 bases, in that order; junction bases with no gene match: 8. Germline V gene data show CDR1 as MDHEN and CDR2 as SYDVKM. CDR3 amino acids: CAGGQGADYGYTF. The CDR3 coding sequence is TGTGCCGGCGGGCAGGGGGCGGACTATGGCTACACCTTC.

The chain employs TRBV11-2 and TRBJ2-1; the match to TRBD2 covers 7 bases. Trimming removed 5 bases from V and 7 bases from J; junction bases left unmatched: 8. The CDR3 consists of 14 residues. Germline CDR1 reads SGHAT; CDR2 reads FQNNGV. The CDR3 region is CASSGTGLHNEQFF. CDR3 nucleotide sequence: TGTGCCAGCAGCGGCACGGGACTACATAATGAGCAGTTCTTC.

The chain couples TRBV10-3 to TRBJ2-3; 9 positions agree with TRBD1. The CDR3 extends over 13 amino acids. The junction had 0 bases not matched to a gene; V was cut back by 4 bases and J by 4 bases. Germline CDR1 ENHRY, CDR2 SYGVKD. The CDR3 protein is CAISGQGADTQYF. DNA of the CDR3: TGTGCCATCAGTGGACAGGGGGCAGATACGCAGTATTTT.

The V call is TRBV5-5, the J call TRBJ2-3, with TRBD2 matching over 10 bases. The junction had 11 bases not matched to a gene; V was cut back by 0 bases and J by 4 bases. The V gene's germline CDR1 is SGHKS and CDR2 YYEKEE (reference sequence). The CDR3 covers 18 residues. The CDR3: CASSLAYSLAGFSDTQYF. The CDR3 DNA is TGTGCCAGCAGCTTGGCTTACTCACTAGCGGGGTTCTCAGATACGCAGTATTTT.

The chain recombines TRBV9 with TRBJ2-3; D perhaps matches TRBD2 (5 bases). The CDR3 spans 14 residues. V was shortened by 0 bases and J by 4 bases, with 9 bases between the two germline ends. Germline V gene lookup returns CDR1 SGDLS and CDR2 YYNGEE. Here the CDR3 reads CASSVAGIPDTQYF. The DNA of the CDR3 is TGTGCCAGCAGCGTAGCGGGGATCCCAGATACGCAGTATTTT. Full variable domain (missing parts from reference TRBV9 and TRBJ2-3): DSGVTQTPKHLITATGQRVTLRCSPRSGDLSVYWYQQSLDQGLQFLIQYYNGEERAKGNILERFSAQQFPDLHSELNLSSLELGDSALYFCASSVAGIPDTQYFGPGTRLTVL.

The chain joins TRBV13 to TRBJ2-1, with unresolved D. This CDR3 is 13 amino acids long. The germline gives CDR1 PRHDT, CDR2 FYEKMQ (reference sequence). Trimming cost V 4 bases and J 0 bases, with 4 bases left between them. This chain's CDR3 is CASSSGSYNEQFF. The CDR3 DNA reads as TGTGCCAGCAGCTCCGGCTCCTACAATGAGCAGTTCTTC.

This clone has a single count. V is TRBV5-4 and J is TRBJ2-3; 12 bases agree with TRBD2. Germline CDR1 and CDR2: SGHNT and YYREEE (reference sequence). The junction had 4 bases not matched to a gene; V was cut back by 4 bases and J by 4 bases. The CDR3 consists of 15 residues. The CDR3 spells CASSALAGGPDTQYF. As DNA, the CDR3 is TGTGCCAGCAGCGCACTAGCGGGGGGCCCAGATACGCAGTATTTT.